Listed here are 27 T cell receptor beta chains from one sample, sequenced in a study of control samples from healthy donors and cancer patients. Sequencing used immunoSEQ multiplex PCR; TCRdb keeps in-frame clones, though not all of them. The repertoire holds 45,000 to 60,000 clones, roughly 80% seen once, with about 9.5% in the top ten. Sequenced input: blood. These receptors were taken from a man between 70 and 80 years old in good health.

The V call is TRBV4-1, the J call TRBJ2-1; D is unclear. V lost 4 bases, J lost 0 bases, and 7 bases lay in between. Germline loops: CDR1 MGHRA, CDR2 YSYEKL. CDR3 length equals 14 residues. For the CDR3, the DNA is TGCGCCAGCAGCCGACTGTTCTCCTACAATGAGCAGTTCTTC. The encoded protein is CASSRLFSYNEQFF.

The chain has TRBV5-1 and TRBJ2-3, with 7 bases matching TRBD2. The CDR3 has 14 residues. Looked up from germline, CDR1 is SGHRS and CDR2 is YFSETQ. V shed 4 bases and J 4 bases; nucleotides not matched to a gene: 6. The CDR3 loop reads CASSPGTTPDTQYF. The CDR3 DNA sequence: TGCGCCAGCAGCCCCGGGACTACGCCAGATACGCAGTATTTT.

This clone was seen once. V usage is TRBV4-1 and J usage is TRBJ1-5; TRBD1 matches at 10 bases. Germline V gene sequence: CDR1 MGHRA, CDR2 YSYEKL. This CDR3 has 16 amino acids. The trim removed 4 bases at V and 7 bases at J, leaving 10 bases unmatched. This chain's CDR3 is CASSRQGGTGEQPQHF. As DNA, the CDR3 is TGCGCCAGCAGCCGCCAGGGCGGGACAGGGGAACAGCCCCAGCATTTT.

This sequence joins TRBV5-5 and TRBJ1-2, with 7 bases identical to TRBD1. The CDR3 has 15 residues. V was pared by 1 base and J by 5 bases, with 8 bases of the junction left unmatched. Germline assignment: CDR1 SGHKS and CDR2 YYEKEE (reference sequence). CDR3 nucleotides: TGTGCCAGCAGCTTGCTGGGACAGAGTGCATATGGCTACACCTTC. Residues: CASSLLGQSAYGYTF.

This chain uses TRBV5-1 with TRBJ2-7, with D hard to call. Looked up from germline, CDR1 is SGHRS and CDR2 is YFSETQ. V was pared by 4 bases and J by 2 bases, with 13 bases between. The CDR3 consists of 14 residues. The CDR3 DNA reads TGCGCCAGCAGCCCCCAGGTTGGGGCCTACGAGCAGTACTTC. Its protein product is CASSPQVGAYEQYF.

This chain connects TRBV30 to TRBJ1-3; TRBD1 is a possible D gene (5 bases). The CDR3 runs 13 residues. Trimming stripped 0 bases from V and 2 bases from J, with 5 bases between. Germline lookup yields CDR1 GTSNPN and CDR2 SVGIG (reference sequence). DNA for the CDR3: TGTGCCTGGAGTGTAGGGGCTGGAAACACCATATATTTT. This gives the protein CAWSVGAGNTIYF.

The chain is built from TRBV11-2 and TRBJ1-1; weak D call: TRBD1 (6 bases). CDR1 SGHAT and CDR2 FQNNGV come from the germline V gene. Trimming pared 5 bases from V and 1 base from J, leaving 14 bases between. CDR3 length: 15 amino acids. The CDR3 sequence is CASSAFQGRNTEAFF. CDR3 sequence (DNA): TGTGCCAGCAGCGCGTTCCAGGGGAGGAACACTGAAGCTTTCTTT.

J is TRBJ1-2 and V is TRBV30, with D unclear. The CDR3 covers 12 residues. Germline values: CDR1 GTSNPN, CDR2 SVGIG (reference sequence). Deletions cut 3 bases from V and 8 bases from J, with 13 bases between. Here the CDR3 reads CAWSRQDGGYTF. The CDR3 nucleotides are TGTGCCTGGAGCCGGCAGGACGGGGGCTACACCTTC.

CDR3 protein: CASSGTRDLGYTF. In nucleotides, the CDR3 is TGTGCCAGCTCGGGAACCAGGGATCTTGGCTACACCTTC. The rearrangement uses TRBV18 and TRBJ1-2, with D possibly TRBD1 on 5 matching bases. CDR1 is KGHSH, CDR2 LQKENI, per germline. The V end lost 6 bases, the J end lost 7 bases, and 15 bases lay between the germline ends. The CDR3 totals 13 residues.

The chain uses TRBV27 and TRBJ1-6, with unresolved D. Per germline, CDR1 MNHEY and CDR2 SMNVEV (reference sequence). The CDR3 is 12 amino acids. Trimming stripped 5 bases from V and 13 bases from J, with 12 bases between. CDR3 region: CASSPKAGPLHF. In nucleotides, the CDR3 is TGTGCCAGCAGTCCGAAAGCGGGGCCCCTCCACTTT.

V gene TRBV13 combines with J gene TRBJ2-2; perhaps TRBD1 as D (6 bases). CDR3 length: 16 residues. Trimming removed 5 bases from V and 4 bases from J, with 17 bases in between. Per the germline V gene, CDR1 is PRHDT and CDR2 is FYEKMQ (reference sequence). The CDR3 region has the DNA TGTGCCAGCAGCCTCCCCTCAGGGGTGGGCACCGGGGAGCTGTTTTTT. It encodes CASSLPSGVGTGELFF.

The chain couples TRBV12-3 or TRBV12-4 to TRBJ1-5; D is undetermined. The V end lost 0 bases, the J end lost 4 bases, and 4 bases lay between the germline ends. CDR3 size: 13 residues. CDR3 in DNA: TGTGCCAGCAGTTTAGCGCGAAATCAGCCCCAGCATTTT. It translates to CASSLARNQPQHF.

The chain links TRBV15 to TRBJ2-2; D not resolved. CDR1 is LNHNV, CDR2 YYDKDF, per germline (reference sequence). Trimming shortened V by 1 base and J by 5 bases, and 8 bases separated the two germline ends. This CDR3 contains 14 residues. The CDR3 is CATSRGGITGELFF. CDR3 nucleotide sequence: TGTGCCACCAGCAGAGGGGGAATTACCGGGGAGCTGTTTTTT.

This clone was counted between two and nine times. This sequence joins TRBV7-9 and TRBJ2-6, with 11 nucleotides matching TRBD1. CDR3 size: 19 residues. Germline V CDR1 and CDR2: SEHNR, FQNEAQ (reference sequence). The J segment lost 0 bases and the V segment lost 5 bases, leaving 9 bases of the junction unmatched. DNA of the CDR3: TGTGCCAGCAGCCCACGTTGGGGACAGGGGGTCTCTGGGGCCAACGTCCTGACTTTC. It codes for CASSPRWGQGVSGANVLTF.

This chain joins TRBV18 and TRBJ2-5; TRBD1 or TRBD2 may be the D gene (6 bases each). This CDR3 has 14 amino acids. Germline CDR1 and CDR2: KGHSH and LQKENI. Trimming removed 5 bases at V and 5 bases at J, with 15 bases between. The CDR3 loop is CASSGLQGGETQYF. In DNA form, the CDR3 reads TGTGCCAGCTCAGGTCTACAGGGAGGCGAGACCCAGTACTTC.

The genes are TRBV28 and TRBJ1-1; 7 bases agree with TRBD1. J gave up 3 bases and V 5 bases, and 9 bases lay outside the gene matches. Germline CDR1 is MDHEN and CDR2 is SYDVKM. CDR3 size: 15 residues. In nucleotides, the CDR3 is TGTGCCAGCAGTCCATACAGGGGTTGGGACACTGAAGCTTTCTTT. Its translation is CASSPYRGWDTEAFF.

The chain is built from TRBV30 and TRBJ2-1, with D perhaps being TRBD1 or TRBD2 (6 bases each). Germline values: CDR1 GTSNPN, CDR2 SVGIG (reference sequence). The CDR3 sequence is 15 residues long. V shed 2 bases and J shed 2 bases, with 13 bases lying between them. The CDR3 protein is CAWSRGSGAYNEQFF. The CDR3 DNA follows: TGTGCCTGGAGTAGGGGGTCGGGGGCCTACAATGAGCAGTTCTTC.

This chain joins TRBV27 and TRBJ2-5, with D hard to call. Germline loops: CDR1 MNHEY, CDR2 SMNVEV (reference sequence). V shed 3 bases and J shed 5 bases, with 10 bases lying between them. The CDR3 covers 13 residues. CDR3 nucleotide sequence: TGTGCCAGCAGTTTTAGTTCTAGGGAGACCCAGTACTTC. It encodes CASSFSSRETQYF.

This sequence joins TRBV30 and TRBJ2-3, with TRBD1 as a possible D gene (5 bases). Germline-derived CDR1 and CDR2 are GTSNPN and SVGIG (reference sequence). CDR3 length: 17 residues. The ends were cut back, 0 bases at V and 2 bases at J, with 18 bases in the middle. CDR3 region: CAWSVMIRESYTDTQYF. In DNA, the CDR3 is TGTGCCTGGAGTGTAATGATCAGGGAATCGTACACAGATACGCAGTATTTT.

J is TRBJ1-2 and V is TRBV6-5, with D perhaps matching TRBD1 (6 bases). The germline V gene has CDR1 MNHEY and CDR2 SVGAGI. V was trimmed by 7 bases and J by 1 base, leaving 13 bases between them. The CDR3 has 14 amino acids. The CDR3 loop is CASTPGQFNYGYTF. For the CDR3, the DNA is TGTGCCAGCACCCCCGGACAGTTTAACTATGGCTACACCTTC.

The table lists this clone with a few counts. The V gene is TRBV9, the J gene TRBJ2-1; D call uncertain. CDR3 length equals 13 residues. The germline CDR1 and CDR2 sequences are SGDLS and YYNGEE. The germline V and J ends were trimmed by 3 bases and 0 bases, with 4 bases remaining between them. CDR3 sequence reads: CASSAGSYNEQFF. As DNA, the CDR3 is TGTGCCAGCAGCGCCGGCTCCTACAATGAGCAGTTCTTC.

The rearrangement uses TRBV5-1 and TRBJ2-2; D not certain. Deletions cut 2 bases from V and 3 bases from J, with 5 bases between. Germline V gene lookup returns CDR1 SGHRS and CDR2 YFSETQ. This CDR3 comprises 13 residues. The CDR3: CASSFFHTGELFF. The CDR3 DNA reads as TGCGCCAGCAGCTTTTTTCACACCGGGGAGCTGTTTTTT.

V and J are TRBV18 and TRBJ2-2; D gene unclear. Trimming took 2 bases from V and 2 from J, leaving 6 bases between them. CDR1 is KGHSH, CDR2 LQKENI, per germline. CDR3 length: 14 amino acids. The CDR3 coding sequence is TGTGCCAGCTCACCATCGGGTAACACCGGGGAGCTGTTTTTT. Translating it yields CASSPSGNTGELFF. The complete variable domain, with remaining parts taken from reference TRBV18 and TRBJ2-2, reads NAGVMQNPRHLVRRRGQEARLRCSPMKGHSHVYWYRQLPEEGLKFMVYLQKENIIDESGMPKERFSAEFPKEGPSILRIQQVVRGDSAAYFCASSPSGNTGELFFGEGSRLTVL.

The rearrangement uses TRBV11-2 and TRBJ2-7; D possibly uses TRBD1 or TRBD2 (5 bases each). Trimming took off 3 bases at V and 1 base at J, with 22 bases between the two ends. The germline V gene has CDR1 SGHAT and CDR2 FQNNGV. The CDR3 is made up of 18 amino acids. CDR3 loop: CASSFTGTTLAKSYEQYF. In DNA form, the CDR3 reads TGTGCCAGCAGCTTCACCGGGACGACCTTAGCAAAATCCTACGAGCAGTACTTC. Full variable domain (remainder filled in from reference TRBV11-2 and TRBJ2-7): EAGVAQSPRYKIIEKRQSVAFWCNPISGHATLYWYQQILGQGPKLLIQFQNNGVVDDSQLPKDRFSAERLKGVDSTLKIQPAKLEDSAVYLCASSFTGTTLAKSYEQYFGPGTRLTVT.

V and J are TRBV11-1 and TRBJ2-5, with a weak D call TRBD2 (6 bases). The length of the CDR3 is 15 residues. Germline V gene sequence: CDR1 SGHAT, CDR2 FQDESV (reference sequence). The germline V and J ends were trimmed by 1 base and 5 bases, with 14 bases remaining between them. In nucleotides, the CDR3 is TGTGCCAGCAGCTTAGGGCCGGAGGGTGCGGAGACCCAGTACTTC. It codes for CASSLGPEGAETQYF.

The rearrangement uses TRBV5-5 and TRBJ2-3; 16 positions match TRBD2. The CDR3 length is 18 residues. Trimming at V came to 3 bases and at J to 0 bases, leaving 4 bases not matched to a gene. From germline, CDR1 is SGHKS and CDR2 YYEKEE (reference sequence). Written as DNA, the CDR3 is TGTGCCAGCAGCTCGGGACTAGCGGGGGGGGTTAGCACAGATACGCAGTATTTT. It specifies CASSSGLAGGVSTDTQYF.

This chain uses TRBV28 with TRBJ2-7; TRBD2 agrees at 9 bases. This CDR3 has 14 amino acids. V was clipped by 6 bases and J by 1 base; unmatched bases: 4. Germline lookup yields CDR1 MDHEN and CDR2 SYDVKM. CDR3 coding DNA: TGTGCCAGCAGCTGGGGACTAGCTTCCTACGAGCAGTACTTC. It encodes CASSWGLASYEQYF.